The 18 T cell receptor beta chains below were found in one sample sequenced in a study of shared clonotypes between healthy human individuals. Libraries were prepared by immunoSEQ multiplex PCR; TCRdb keeps only in-frame clonotypes and omits some of them. The table lists 1,100,000 or so clones, around 82% of them singletons. The sequencing input was memory CD4+ T cells from PBMCs. The subset is: CD45RA-negative fraction. The receptors shown here come from a young man in good health. Some clones in this sample may be carry-over from other donors' samples.

This chain uses TRBV11-2 with TRBJ1-2, with D unresolved. Germline V lookup: CDR1 SGHAT, CDR2 FQNNGV. The CDR3 runs 14 residues. V lost 5 bases to trimming and J lost 2 bases, with 12 bases between them. The CDR3 nucleotides are TGTGCCAGCAGCCCGACGGCGGGGAACTATGGCTACACCTTC. Its protein is CASSPTAGNYGYTF.

In this sample, this clone turned up a few times. The V gene is TRBV6-5, the J gene TRBJ1-3; D unclear. The V and J ends lost 2 bases and 1 base respectively, with 3 bases between them. This CDR3 is built from 13 residues. The germline V gene has CDR1 MNHEY and CDR2 SVGAGI. The CDR3 sequence: CASSYGSGNTIYF. CDR3 nucleotides: TGTGCCAGCAGTTACGGATCTGGAAACACCATATATTTT.

V and J are TRBV6-5 and TRBJ2-7, with 8 bases fitting TRBD1. The CDR3 has 16 amino acids. The V gene's germline CDR1 is MNHEY and CDR2 SVGAGI. Trimming took 4 bases from V and 2 from J; bases not matched to a gene: 10. The DNA for the CDR3 is TGTGCCAGCAGTTCTCCATATAGACAGGGGACCTACGAGCAGTACTTC. It specifies CASSSPYRQGTYEQYF.

A word on this clone: The sample carries other DNA sequences with the same CDR3. This rearrangement joins TRBV28 to TRBJ1-1; D perhaps matches TRBD1 (5 bases). Germline CDR1 and CDR2: MDHEN and SYDVKM. The CDR3 has 13 amino acids. V lost 6 bases and J lost 1, with 9 bases in between. The CDR3 DNA follows: TGTGCCAGCAGGGGACTTGGGAACACTGAAGCTTTCTTT. Translating it yields CASRGLGNTEAFF.

The chain recombines TRBV25-1 with TRBJ1-1; TRBD1 is a possible D gene (5 bases). The V and J ends lost 8 bases and 8 bases respectively, with 21 bases between them. Germline values: CDR1 MGHDK, CDR2 SYGVNS. The CDR3 extends over 14 amino acids. Here the CDR3 DNA reads TGTGCCAGCGTGCGAGGGGCCAAAGATCCCGAAGCTTTCTTT. It specifies CASVRGAKDPEAFF.

The rearrangement uses TRBV6-1 and TRBJ1-2; 8 bases match TRBD1. The CDR3 extends over 15 amino acids. Looked up from germline, CDR1 is MNHNS and CDR2 is SASEGT. V lost 2 bases and J lost 5; bases outside the gene matches: 7. The CDR3 sequence: CASSEPTGAYYGYTF. DNA of the CDR3: TGTGCCAGCAGTGAACCGACAGGGGCTTATTATGGCTACACCTTC.

CDR3 DNA sequence: TGTGCCAGCAGTGAATGGGGCACCGGGGAGCTGTTTTTT. This encodes CASSEWGTGELFF. The chain couples TRBV2 to TRBJ2-2; D remains unclear. The germline gives CDR1 SNHLY, CDR2 FYNNEI. The V end was cut by 2 bases, the J end by 4 bases, with 5 bases between. The CDR3 contains 13 residues.

Note on this clone: The sample contains more than one DNA sequence encoding this CDR3. The chain links TRBV20-1 to TRBJ2-7; D is unresolved. Germline CDR1 is DFQATT and CDR2 is SNEGSKA (reference sequence). V lost 5 bases, J lost 3 bases, and 5 bases lay in between. This CDR3 is built from 10 residues. CDR3 sequence reads: CSASNYEQYF. CDR3 coding DNA: TGCAGTGCTTCCAACTACGAGCAGTACTTC.

CDR3 region: CASSLAGHNDIQYF. In DNA form, the CDR3 reads TGTGCCAGCAGCTTAGCGGGACACAATGACATTCAGTACTTC. The rearrangement links TRBV7-2 to TRBJ2-4; tentatively, D is TRBD1 (6 bases). Trimming stripped 0 bases from V and 8 bases from J, with 11 bases between. The CDR3 consists of 14 residues. Germline CDR1 and CDR2: SGHTA and FQGNSA.

This clone was picked up a small number of times. This chain joins TRBV5-4 and TRBJ1-1, with D possibly being TRBD1 (6 bases). Trimming cost V 2 bases and J 3 bases, with 14 bases left between them. The CDR3 covers 15 residues. The V gene's germline CDR1 is SGHNT and CDR2 YYREEE (reference sequence). Here the CDR3 reads CASSFRTDGDTEAFF. As DNA, the CDR3 is TGTGCCAGCAGCTTTAGGACAGATGGGGACACTGAAGCTTTCTTT.

The chain uses TRBV7-3 and TRBJ1-1; TRBD1 matches 7 bases. The CDR3 consists of 14 residues. After removal of 3 bases from V and 5 bases from J, the junction contained 6 bases not matched to a gene. The V gene's germline CDR1 is SGHTA and CDR2 FQGTGA. The CDR3 reads CASSFVQGGTEAFF. Written as DNA, the CDR3 is TGTGCCAGCAGCTTCGTTCAGGGGGGAACTGAAGCTTTCTTT.

This clone was detected once. V and J are TRBV14 and TRBJ2-2, with D unresolved. Germline CDR1 reads SGHDN; CDR2 reads FVKESK. The CDR3 extends over 16 amino acids. V lost 4 bases and J lost 2, with 14 bases in between. The CDR3 DNA sequence: TGTGCCAGCAGCCGAATTTTGACATCTAACACCGGGGAGCTGTTTTTT. It is translated as CASSRILTSNTGELFF.

V and J are TRBV7-6 and TRBJ2-5; 9 nucleotides line up with TRBD1. The germline V gene has CDR1 SGHVS and CDR2 FNYEAQ. The V segment lost 4 bases and the J segment 4 bases; nucleotides outside the gene matches: 7. The CDR3 is made up of 15 amino acids. The CDR3 reads CASSSQQQGAETQYF. The CDR3 DNA reads TGTGCCAGCAGCTCACAGCAACAGGGGGCAGAGACCCAGTACTTC.

The V and J genes are TRBV13 and TRBJ2-1, with TRBD2 identical over 14 bases. V gave up 5 bases and J gave up 7 bases; unmatched junction bases: 7. There are 16 residues in the CDR3. Looked up from germline, CDR1 is PRHDT and CDR2 is FYEKMQ (reference sequence). This CDR3 reads CASSTRLAGGLNEQFF. DNA for the CDR3: TGTGCCAGCAGCACCCGACTAGCGGGAGGGTTGAATGAGCAGTTCTTC. The whole variable domain, filled in from reference TRBV13 and TRBJ2-1, reads AAGVIQSPRHLIKEKRETATLKCYPIPRHDTVYWYQQGPGQDPQFLISFYEKMQSDKGSIPDRFSAQQFSDYHSELNMSSLELGDSALYFCASSTRLAGGLNEQFFGPGTRLTVL.

This clone was detected ten times or more. This chain connects TRBV7-2 to TRBJ2-7; 7 bases are a match to TRBD1. The germline CDR1 and CDR2 sequences are SGHTA and FQGNSA. This CDR3 is 16 amino acids long. V lost 4 bases and J lost 2; bases outside the gene matches: 11. The CDR3 region is CASSWQPGDSPYEQYF. DNA of the CDR3: TGTGCCAGCAGCTGGCAACCAGGGGACAGCCCCTACGAGCAGTACTTC.

To note about this clone: This may arise from a read error, as a much more abundant clone is one base away. Other DNA sequences in this specimen translate into the identical CDR3. The chain combines TRBV7-9 with TRBJ2-1; D tentatively fits TRBD1 or TRBD2 (6 bases each). The CDR3 length is 13 residues. Trimming cost V 0 bases and J 9 bases, with 9 bases left between them. The germline V gene encodes CDR1 SEHNR and CDR2 FQNEAQ (reference sequence). The CDR3 spells CASSLAGGGEQFF. CDR3 nucleotide sequence: TGTGCCAGCAGCTTAGCCGGAGGGGGTGAGCAGTTCTTC.

The rearrangement links TRBV5-1 to TRBJ2-4; 11 bases map to TRBD2. V shed 0 bases and J 0 bases; nucleotides not matched to a gene: 17. Looked up from germline, CDR1 is SGHRS and CDR2 is YFSETQ. The CDR3 has 22 residues. This CDR3 reads CASSLARLAGPSEVLAKNIQYF. Here the CDR3 DNA reads TGCGCCAGCAGCTTGGCCAGACTAGCGGGACCAAGCGAGGTCCTAGCCAAAAACATTCAGTACTTC.

The J gene is TRBJ1-5, the V gene TRBV6-6; D is perhaps TRBD1 (6 bases). CDR3 size: 14 residues. Germline lookup yields CDR1 MNHNY and CDR2 SVGAGI (reference sequence). V was cut by 5 bases and J by 8 bases, with 16 bases left in between. CDR3 sequence: CASSPPRGREPQHF. The DNA for the CDR3 is TGTGCCAGCAGTCCCCCGCGGGGGCGGGAGCCCCAGCATTTT.